The 11 T cell receptor beta chains given below trace back to one sample, sequenced in a study of blood T cell repertoires in COVID-19. Clones were sequenced by immunoSEQ multiplex PCR, and TCRdb holds only the in-frame ones, with some missing. The sample gives about 380,000 clones, approximately 90% of which show up once; approximately 1.2% is in the top ten. The sample was PBMCs or T cells enriched from blood (not recorded which). The receptors shown here come from a woman younger than 30 who had recovered from COVID-19.

V usage is TRBV29-1 and J usage is TRBJ1-1; TRBD1 matches at 9 bases. Losses at the gene ends were 4 bases for V and 5 bases for J; bases not matched to a gene: 5. Germline V gene lookup returns CDR1 SQVTM and CDR2 ANQGSEA. This CDR3 has 13 amino acids. This CDR3 is CSVVKDRGTEAFF. The CDR3 DNA sequence: TGCAGCGTTGTTAAGGACAGGGGAACTGAAGCTTTCTTT.

The chain combines TRBV7-3 with TRBJ2-2, with 9 bases lining up with TRBD2. The CDR3 consists of 15 residues. CDR1 SGHTA and CDR2 FQGTGA come from the germline V gene. With V trimmed by 5 bases and J by 7 bases, 8 bases remained unmatched. CDR3 protein: CASSPGSGGGGELFF. The CDR3 DNA reads as TGTGCCAGCAGCCCTGGTAGCGGGGGAGGCGGGGAGCTGTTTTTT. Drawing the rest from reference TRBV7-3 and TRBJ2-2, the complete variable domain is GAGVSQTPSNKVTEKGKYVELRCDPISGHTALYWYRQSLGQGPEFLIYFQGTGAADDSGLPNDRFFAVRPEGSVSTLKIQRTERGDSAVYLCASSPGSGGGGELFFGEGSRLTVL.

V and J are TRBV2 and TRBJ2-7, with TRBD1 as a possible D gene (6 bases). The CDR3 covers 15 residues. Trimming stripped 0 bases from V and 0 bases from J, with 9 bases between. From germline, CDR1 is SNHLY and CDR2 FYNNEI. The CDR3 DNA reads TGTGCCAGCAGTGAAGCGGCAGGGGTCTCCTACGAGCAGTACTTC. Translating it yields CASSEAAGVSYEQYF.

V gene TRBV27 combines with J gene TRBJ1-2; no clear D. Trimming cost V 4 bases and J 7 bases, with 19 bases left between them. The CDR3 spans 15 residues. Germline-derived CDR1 and CDR2 are MNHEY and SMNVEV (reference sequence). The CDR3 sequence is CASSSRPGLSSGYTF. In DNA form, the CDR3 reads TGTGCCAGCAGTTCTCGGCCAGGCCTATCCTCTGGCTACACCTTC.

The chain has TRBV14 and TRBJ1-2; D remains unclear. Trimming removed 0 bases at V and 8 bases at J, with 7 bases between. This CDR3 comprises 12 residues. Germline CDR1 and CDR2: SGHDN and FVKESK. Here the CDR3 reads CASSQEYGGYTF. CDR3 sequence (DNA): TGTGCCAGCAGCCAAGAATACGGGGGCTACACCTTC.

J is TRBJ1-4 and V is TRBV5-4; 8 bases fit TRBD1. CDR1 is SGHNT, CDR2 YYREEE, per germline (reference sequence). The CDR3 loop spans 14 amino acids. J was trimmed by 8 bases and V by 0 bases; bases with no gene match: 3. The DNA for the CDR3 is TGTGCCAGCAGCTTGGCAGGGGGCGGAGAAAAACTGTTTTTT. Translation: CASSLAGGGEKLFF.

V usage is TRBV27 and J usage is TRBJ1-5; D is unresolved. Germline lookup yields CDR1 MNHEY and CDR2 SMNVEV (reference sequence). V lost 5 bases to trimming and J lost 0 bases, with 11 bases between them. This CDR3 comprises 15 residues. The CDR3: CASSASSHSNQPQHF. For the CDR3, the DNA is TGTGCCAGCAGTGCCAGTTCACATAGCAATCAGCCCCAGCATTTT.

The V call is TRBV7-3, the J call TRBJ2-3; unclear D gene. This CDR3 region has 15 residues. Trimming stripped 2 bases from V and 2 bases from J, with 11 bases between. Germline values: CDR1 SGHTA, CDR2 FQGTGA. The CDR3 DNA follows: TGTGCCAGCAGCTTATCTAGTTACCCCACAGATACGCAGTATTTT. Amino acid sequence: CASSLSSYPTDTQYF. The whole variable domain, filled in from reference TRBV7-3 and TRBJ2-3, reads GAGVSQTPSNKVTEKGKYVELRCDPISGHTALYWYRQSLGQGPEFLIYFQGTGAADDSGLPNDRFFAVRPEGSVSTLKIQRTERGDSAVYLCASSLSSYPTDTQYFGPGTRLTVL.

The V call is TRBV18, the J call TRBJ2-7; a possible D gene is TRBD1 (5 bases). The germline V gene has CDR1 KGHSH and CDR2 LQKENI. V lost 2 bases to trimming and J lost 4 bases, with 21 bases between them. This CDR3 comprises 17 residues. This chain's CDR3 is CASSPMEAGRNVYEQYF. In DNA form, the CDR3 reads TGTGCCAGCTCACCAATGGAAGCAGGGCGAAATGTATACGAGCAGTACTTC. Full variable domain (rest looked up from reference TRBV18 and TRBJ2-7): NAGVMQNPRHLVRRRGQEARLRCSPMKGHSHVYWYRQLPEEGLKFMVYLQKENIIDESGMPKERFSAEFPKEGPSILRIQQVVRGDSAAYFCASSPMEAGRNVYEQYFGPGTRLTVT.

The rearrangement uses TRBV7-9 and TRBJ1-1; TRBD1 aligns across 7 bases. The V gene's germline CDR1 is SEHNR and CDR2 FQNEAQ (reference sequence). The CDR3 loop spans 14 amino acids. The ends lost 5 bases at V and 1 base at J; junction bases unmatched: 4. This chain's CDR3 is CASSEGAQNTEAFF. CDR3 bases: TGTGCCAGCAGCGAGGGGGCTCAGAACACTGAAGCTTTCTTT.

J is TRBJ1-1 and V is TRBV25-1, with 10 bases identical to TRBD1. CDR1 and CDR2 from the germline V gene are MGHDK and SYGVNS. Trimming took 3 bases from V and 5 from J; bases not matched to a gene: 3. This CDR3 spans 14 amino acids. The DNA of the CDR3 is TGTGCCAGCAGTGAGGACAGGGGGGGGACTGAAGCTTTCTTT. Protein product: CASSEDRGGTEAFF.